This T cell receptor beta chain was obtained from a study of cytomegalovirus exposure and HLA in healthy donors. Per germline, CDR1 SGHNT and CDR2 YYREEE (reference sequence). This CDR3 contains 15 residues. J lost 4 bases, V lost 4 bases, and 6 bases had no gene match. The PCR used 60 Vbeta and 13 Jbeta primers. TCRdb's table, derived via immunoSEQ multiplex PCR, lists solely in-frame clones and lacks some. The sample contains 19,000 or so clones, more than 65% of which appear only once. The sequenced material came from PBMCs. The gene calls are TRBV5-4 and TRBJ2-1, with TRBD2 matching 9 bases. The origin of this receptor is a man between 18 and 29 years old in good health and CMV-seronegative. CDR3 nucleotide sequence: TGTGCCAGCAGCCTGGGGCTAGCGGGATACAATGAGCAGTTCTTC. Encoded protein: CASSLGLAGYNEQFF.